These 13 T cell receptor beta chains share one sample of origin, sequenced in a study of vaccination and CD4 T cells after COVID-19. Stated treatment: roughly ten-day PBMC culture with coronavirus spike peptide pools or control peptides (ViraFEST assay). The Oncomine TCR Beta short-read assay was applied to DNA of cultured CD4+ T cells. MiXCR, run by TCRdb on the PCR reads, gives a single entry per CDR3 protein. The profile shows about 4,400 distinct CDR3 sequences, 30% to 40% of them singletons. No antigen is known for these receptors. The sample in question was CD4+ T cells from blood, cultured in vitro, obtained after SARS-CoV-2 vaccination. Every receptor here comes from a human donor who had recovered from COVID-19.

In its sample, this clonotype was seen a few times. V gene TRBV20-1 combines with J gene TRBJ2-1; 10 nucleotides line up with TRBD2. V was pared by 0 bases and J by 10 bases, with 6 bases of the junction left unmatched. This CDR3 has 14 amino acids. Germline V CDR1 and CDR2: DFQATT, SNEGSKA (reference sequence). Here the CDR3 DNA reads TGCAGTGCTAGAGATCTAGCGGGGGCGGGAGAGCAGTTCTTC. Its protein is CSARDLAGAGEQFF.

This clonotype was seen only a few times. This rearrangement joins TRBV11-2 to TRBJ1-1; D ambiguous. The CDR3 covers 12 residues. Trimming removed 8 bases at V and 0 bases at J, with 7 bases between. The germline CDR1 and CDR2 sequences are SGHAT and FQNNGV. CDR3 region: CASAPVNTEAFF. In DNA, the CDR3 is TGTGCCAGCGCACCGGTGAACACTGAAGCTTTCTTT.

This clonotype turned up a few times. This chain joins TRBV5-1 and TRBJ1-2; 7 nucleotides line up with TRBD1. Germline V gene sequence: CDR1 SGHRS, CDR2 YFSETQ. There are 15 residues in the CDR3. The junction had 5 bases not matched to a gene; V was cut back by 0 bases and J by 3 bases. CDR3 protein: CASSLGTRGYYGYTF. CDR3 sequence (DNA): TGCGCCAGCAGCTTGGGAACCAGGGGGTACTATGGCTACACCTTC.

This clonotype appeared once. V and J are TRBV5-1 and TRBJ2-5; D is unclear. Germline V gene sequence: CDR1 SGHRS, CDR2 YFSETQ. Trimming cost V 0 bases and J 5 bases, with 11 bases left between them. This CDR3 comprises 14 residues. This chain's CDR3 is CASSLGGLGETQYF. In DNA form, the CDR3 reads TGCGCCAGCAGCTTGGGGGGATTAGGGGAGACCCAGTACTTC.

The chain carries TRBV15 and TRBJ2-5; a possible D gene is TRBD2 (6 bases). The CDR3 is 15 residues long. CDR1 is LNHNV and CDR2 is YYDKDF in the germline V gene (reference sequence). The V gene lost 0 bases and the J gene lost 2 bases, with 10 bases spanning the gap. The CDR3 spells CATSRDRGLQETQYF. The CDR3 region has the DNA TGTGCCACCAGCAGAGATAGGGGACTGCAAGAGACCCAGTACTTC.

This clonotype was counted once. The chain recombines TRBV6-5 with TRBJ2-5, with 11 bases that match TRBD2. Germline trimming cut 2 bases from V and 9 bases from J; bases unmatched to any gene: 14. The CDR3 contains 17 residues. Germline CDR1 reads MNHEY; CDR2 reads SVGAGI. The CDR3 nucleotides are TGTGCCAGCAGTTACACCCCCCGACTAGCGGGACTAGGTTCCCAGTACTTC. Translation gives CASSYTPRLAGLGSQYF.

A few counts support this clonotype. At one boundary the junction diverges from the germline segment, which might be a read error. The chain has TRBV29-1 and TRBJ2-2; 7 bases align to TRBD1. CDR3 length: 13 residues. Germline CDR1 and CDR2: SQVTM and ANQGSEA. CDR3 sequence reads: CSGGQSNTGELFF. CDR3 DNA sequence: TGCAGCGGGGGACAGTCGAATACCGGGGAGCTGTTTTTT.

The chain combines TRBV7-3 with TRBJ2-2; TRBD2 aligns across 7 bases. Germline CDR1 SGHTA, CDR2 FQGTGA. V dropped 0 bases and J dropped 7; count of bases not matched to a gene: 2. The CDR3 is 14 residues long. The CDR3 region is CASSLTERGGELFF. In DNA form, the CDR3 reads TGTGCCAGCAGCTTAACGGAGCGGGGCGGGGAGCTGTTTTTT. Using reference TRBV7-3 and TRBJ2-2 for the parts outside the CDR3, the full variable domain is GAGVSQTPSNKVTEKGKYVELRCDPISGHTALYWYRQSLGQGPEFLIYFQGTGAADDSGLPNDRFFAVRPEGSVSTLKIQRTERGDSAVYLCASSLTERGGELFFGEGSRLTVL.

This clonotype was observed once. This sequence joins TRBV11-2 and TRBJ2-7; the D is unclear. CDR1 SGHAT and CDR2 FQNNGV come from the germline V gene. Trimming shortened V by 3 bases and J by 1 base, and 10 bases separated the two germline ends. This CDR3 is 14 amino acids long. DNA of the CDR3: TGTGCCAGCAGCTTCCCCCCCTTGTCCTACGAGCAGTACTTC. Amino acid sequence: CASSFPPLSYEQYF.

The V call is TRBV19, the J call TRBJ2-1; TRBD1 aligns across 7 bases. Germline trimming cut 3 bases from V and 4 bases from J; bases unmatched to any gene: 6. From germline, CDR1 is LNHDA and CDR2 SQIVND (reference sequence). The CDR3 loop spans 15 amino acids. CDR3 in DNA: TGTGCCAGTAGTATTAACACAGGGGCTTACAATGAGCAGTTCTTC. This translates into CASSINTGAYNEQFF.

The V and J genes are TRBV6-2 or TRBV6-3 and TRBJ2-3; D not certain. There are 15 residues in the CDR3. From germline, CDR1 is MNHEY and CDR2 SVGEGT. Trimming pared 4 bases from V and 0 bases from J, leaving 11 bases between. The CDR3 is CASSSGRASTDTQYF. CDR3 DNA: TGTGCCAGCAGTTCCGGTAGAGCCAGCACAGATACGCAGTATTTT.

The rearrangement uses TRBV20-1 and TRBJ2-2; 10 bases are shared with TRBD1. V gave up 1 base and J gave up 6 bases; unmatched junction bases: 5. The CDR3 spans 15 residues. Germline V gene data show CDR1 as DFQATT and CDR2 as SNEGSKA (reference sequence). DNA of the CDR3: TGCAGTGCTAGAGGCGACAGGGGGCCGGCCGGGGAGCTGTTTTTT. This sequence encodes CSARGDRGPAGELFF.

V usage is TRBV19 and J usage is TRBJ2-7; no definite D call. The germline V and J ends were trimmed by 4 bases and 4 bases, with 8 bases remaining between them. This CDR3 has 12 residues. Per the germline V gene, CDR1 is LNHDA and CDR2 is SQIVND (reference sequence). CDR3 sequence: CASSSPFYEQYF. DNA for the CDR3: TGTGCCAGTAGTAGTCCCTTTTACGAGCAGTACTTC.